These 27 T cell receptor beta chains share one sample of origin, sequenced in a study of blood T cells in healthy people across ages. The use of a sample-barcoded 5' primer and a J-beta primer mix characterized a second PCR of roughly 7 to 12 cycles. From the 5' RACE reads, TCRdb called clonotypes with MiXCR, one entry per CDR3 protein. Of 550,000 to 600,000 distinct CDR3 sequences listed, 27% are singletons. Material: blood. These receptor sequences come from a woman aged 70-85 years in good health.

This clonotype was seen a handful of times. The chain recombines TRBV6-1 with TRBJ2-6; D is possibly TRBD1 (5 bases). The CDR3 is 18 amino acids. V shed 6 bases and J shed 3 bases, with 21 bases lying between them. Per the germline V gene, CDR1 is MNHNS and CDR2 is SASEGT. As DNA, the CDR3 is TGTGCCAGCAGCCCCCCCCAGGGTAGATATGGTGGGGCCAACGTCCTGACTTTC. This gives the protein CASSPPQGRYGGANVLTF.

This sequence joins TRBV7-3 and TRBJ2-5; D is possibly TRBD2 (5 bases). This CDR3 has 15 amino acids. V lost 1 base to trimming and J lost 5 bases, with 14 bases between them. Germline lookup yields CDR1 SGHTA and CDR2 FQGTGA. For the CDR3, the DNA is TGTGCCAGCAGCTTAATCGGGGTCTTCGGCGAGACCCAGTACTTC. It translates to CASSLIGVFGETQYF.

About this clonotype: Sequence at one end of the junction differs from germline and may be a read error. The chain links TRBV2 to TRBJ1-4, with D hard to call. The CDR3 consists of 11 residues. Germline lookup yields CDR1 SNHLY and CDR2 FYNNEI. CDR3 amino acids: CASSGDEKPFF. DNA for the CDR3: TGTGCCAGCAGTGGCGACGAAAAACCGTTTTTT.

Points on this clonotype: Lacking the conserved final phenylalanine or tryptophan, this CDR3 likely reflects a read error. V usage is TRBV5-1 and J usage is TRBJ1-1; D is undetermined. V lost 3 bases to trimming and J lost 1 base, with 13 bases between them. The V gene's germline CDR1 is SGHRS and CDR2 YFSETQ. The CDR3 covers 15 residues. DNA for the CDR3: TGCGCCAGCAGCTCCGAAGGACGGCCGAACACTGAAGCTTTCCTT. This encodes CASSSEGRPNTEAFL.

The chain couples TRBV9 to TRBJ2-7; D perhaps matches TRBD1 (6 bases). Deletions cut 2 bases from V and 2 bases from J, with 11 bases between. CDR1 and CDR2 from the germline V gene are SGDLS and YYNGEE. The CDR3 runs 14 residues. CDR3: CASSVSGDPYEQYF. In DNA, the CDR3 is TGTGCCAGCAGCGTGTCAGGGGACCCCTACGAGCAGTACTTC.

This clonotype was found a few times. The CDR3 is CASSTGAKPYNEQFF. The CDR3 coding sequence is TGTGCCAGCAGCACAGGGGCCAAACCTTACAATGAGCAGTTCTTC. The chain uses TRBV27 and TRBJ2-1; TRBD1 matches 7 bases. The germline V gene has CDR1 MNHEY and CDR2 SMNVEV (reference sequence). The length of the CDR3 is 15 residues. V was clipped by 6 bases and J by 4 bases; unmatched bases: 9.

In this sample, this clonotype turned up many times. The V call is TRBV11-3, the J call TRBJ2-5, with 10 bases lining up with TRBD1. Near its end, the DNA agrees better with TRBJ2-7, so the J call may be wrong. This CDR3 region has 15 residues. Germline loops: CDR1 SGHNT, CDR2 YENEEA. CDR3 sequence: CASSLQMGQGREQYF. CDR3 bases: TGTGCCAGCAGCTTACAAATGGGACAGGGGCGCGAGCAGTACTTC.

The chain carries TRBV7-2 and TRBJ2-1, with no clear D. The CDR3 runs to 16 residues. Germline values: CDR1 SGHTA, CDR2 FQGNSA. Trimming took 1 base from V and 1 from J, leaving 11 bases between them. CDR3: CASSLGRWGSYNEQFF. CDR3 sequence (DNA): TGTGCCAGCAGCTTAGGTAGGTGGGGTTCCTACAATGAGCAGTTCTTC.

This clonotype showed up just a few times. This rearrangement joins TRBV5-1 to TRBJ2-2; D not certain. V gave up 0 bases and J gave up 7 bases, with 7 bases separating them. The CDR3 is 13 amino acids. The V gene's germline CDR1 is SGHRS and CDR2 YFSETQ. The CDR3 DNA reads TGCGCCAGCAGCTTGGCCCCTGGCGGGGAGCTGTTTTTT. The encoded protein is CASSLAPGGELFF.

The rearrangement joins TRBV6-2 or TRBV6-3 to TRBJ1-5; D remains ambiguous. The length of the CDR3 is 14 residues. The V gene lost 4 bases and the J gene lost 7 bases, with 14 bases spanning the gap. Germline V gives CDR1 MNHEY, CDR2 SVGEGT. The CDR3 spells CASSSSELRQPQHF. The CDR3, as DNA: TGTGCCAGCAGTTCCTCGGAGTTGCGACAGCCCCAGCATTTT.

This clonotype turned up a few times. The junction shows a germline mismatch at one end, possibly a read error. V is TRBV29-1 and J is TRBJ2-7, with 8 bases lining up with TRBD1. This CDR3 has 12 amino acids. Germline V CDR1 and CDR2: SQVTM, ANQGSEA. The CDR3 is CGVGQGRYEQYF. The CDR3 DNA reads as TGCGGCGTAGGACAGGGCCGGTACGAGCAGTACTTC.

In its sample, this clonotype was seen a few times. The chain is built from TRBV6-2 or TRBV6-3 and TRBJ2-7, with a possible D match to TRBD2 (5 bases). CDR3 length: 11 residues. V lost 8 bases and J 4 bases, leaving 9 bases between the germline ends. Per the germline V gene, CDR1 is MNHEY and CDR2 is SVGEGT. The CDR3 loop is CASGAVYEQYF. The CDR3 DNA reads TGTGCCAGCGGAGCGGTTTACGAGCAGTACTTC.

This clonotype was counted ten times or more. The rearrangement joins TRBV12-3 or TRBV12-4 to TRBJ2-1; tentatively, D is TRBD1 or TRBD2 (5 bases each). V lost 8 bases and J 0 bases, leaving 29 bases between the germline ends. The CDR3 runs 20 residues. DNA of the CDR3: TGTGCCAGCCACCGATTCAGACTGGGAGAGAGGGACGGCTCCTACAATGAGCAGTTCTTC. Translating gives CASHRFRLGERDGSYNEQFF.

This chain uses TRBV18 with TRBJ1-2; D is unclear. The CDR3 totals 14 residues. The V gene's germline CDR1 is KGHSH and CDR2 LQKENI. Trimming shortened V by 3 bases and J by 8 bases, and 16 bases separated the two germline ends. The CDR3 protein is CASSPGWAARGYTF. Here the CDR3 DNA reads TGTGCCAGCTCACCTGGATGGGCCGCTCGGGGCTACACCTTC.

The chain joins TRBV5-1 to TRBJ2-2, with D perhaps TRBD1 (5 bases). CDR1 is SGHRS and CDR2 is YFSETQ in the germline V gene. This CDR3 comprises 17 residues. V lost 2 bases and J lost 2, with 16 bases in between. The CDR3 region is CASSFLGLAVNTGELFF. CDR3 DNA sequence: TGCGCCAGCAGCTTTTTGGGGCTGGCAGTCAACACCGGGGAGCTGTTTTTT. Variable domain in full (rest from reference TRBV5-1 and TRBJ2-2): KAGVTQTPRYLIKTRGQQVTLSCSPISGHRSVSWYQQTPGQGLQFLFEYFSETQRNKGNFPGRFSGRQFSNSRSEMNVSTLELGDSALYLCASSFLGLAVNTGELFFGEGSRLTVL.

This chain links TRBV4-2 with TRBJ2-5, with D unclear. The CDR3 runs 14 residues. Per the germline V gene, CDR1 is LGHNA and CDR2 is YNFKEQ. Trimming stripped 0 bases from V and 5 bases from J, with 10 bases between. CDR3 bases: TGTGCCAGCAGCCAAGAACCGACCGGGGAGACCCAGTACTTC. Translated, it gives CASSQEPTGETQYF.

V gene TRBV9 combines with J gene TRBJ2-7; D may be TRBD2 (6 bases). Germline loops: CDR1 SGDLS, CDR2 YYNGEE. This CDR3 contains 16 residues. Trimming cost V 4 bases and J 3 bases, with 20 bases left between them. This CDR3 is CASSPRHGRGDYEQYF. The DNA for the CDR3 is TGTGCCAGCAGCCCTCGCCATGGCCGCGGGGACTACGAGCAGTACTTC. Full variable domain (missing parts from reference TRBV9 and TRBJ2-7): DSGVTQTPKHLITATGQRVTLRCSPRSGDLSVYWYQQSLDQGLQFLIQYYNGEERAKGNILERFSAQQFPDLHSELNLSSLELGDSALYFCASSPRHGRGDYEQYFGPGTRLTVT.

The gene calls are TRBV30 and TRBJ2-7, with a tentative D call TRBD2 (6 bases). Trimming left V 4 bases short and J 4 bases short, with 20 bases between. There are 15 residues in the CDR3. Germline V gene data show CDR1 as GTSNPN and CDR2 as SVGIG (reference sequence). CDR3 coding DNA: TGTGCCTGGACGATCGGCGGAACCGGGGGATACGAGCAGTACTTC. It specifies CAWTIGGTGGYEQYF. Complete variable domain (other parts from reference TRBV30 and TRBJ2-7): SQTIHQWPATLVQPVGSPLSLECTVEGTSNPNLYWYRQAAGRGLQLLFYSVGIGQISSEVPQNLSASRPQDRQFILSSKKLLLSDSGFYLCAWTIGGTGGYEQYFGPGTRLTVT.

A few counts support this clonotype. The chain links TRBV3-1 to TRBJ1-2; D might be TRBD1 (6 bases). The V end lost 1 base, the J end lost 10 bases, and 10 bases lay between the germline ends. The CDR3 runs to 12 residues. Germline CDR1 and CDR2: LGHDT and YNNKEL (reference sequence). CDR3 DNA sequence: TGTGCCAGCAGCCAAGGAGACAGGACCTACACCTTC. It yields the protein CASSQGDRTYTF.

This clonotype was observed a few times. At one of its ends the junction is not consistent with the germline gene, which may arise from a read error. The rearrangement links TRBV7-7 to TRBJ2-3; 9 positions match TRBD1. This CDR3 has 14 residues. Germline assignment: CDR1 SSHAT and CDR2 FNYEAQ (reference sequence). CDR3 region: CASSPTGGRNTQYF. The CDR3 DNA follows: TGTGCTAGCAGCCCGACAGGGGGACGGAATACGCAGTATTTT.

This clonotype was seen a handful of times. The chain recombines TRBV15 with TRBJ2-1; D uncertain. The CDR3 loop spans 11 amino acids. The germline V and J ends were trimmed by 4 bases and 5 bases, with 3 bases remaining between them. The germline V gene encodes CDR1 LNHNV and CDR2 YYDKDF (reference sequence). As DNA, the CDR3 is TGTGCCACCAGCAAAAACAATGAGCAGTTCTTC. Its translation: CATSKNNEQFF.

CDR3 DNA: TGCGCCAGCAGCCAAACTGGACAGCCCCAAGAGACCCAGTACTTC. Protein: CASSQTGQPQETQYF. The V and J genes are TRBV4-3 and TRBJ2-5; D might be TRBD1 (6 bases). The ends were cut back, 2 bases at V and 1 base at J, with 11 bases in the middle. The CDR3 consists of 15 residues. Germline V lookup: CDR1 LGHNA, CDR2 YSLEER.

The chain has TRBV6-5 and TRBJ1-2; D gene unclear. Germline CDR1 is MNHEY and CDR2 is SVGAGI. The V end lost 2 bases, the J end lost 5 bases, and 12 bases lay between the germline ends. The CDR3 length is 14 residues. The CDR3 spells CASSYKAGEYGYTF. The CDR3, as DNA: TGTGCCAGCAGTTACAAAGCCGGAGAATATGGCTACACCTTC.

V and J are TRBV20-1 and TRBJ1-3, with D perhaps TRBD1 (5 bases). Germline CDR1 and CDR2: DFQATT and SNEGSKA (reference sequence). V lost 1 base, J lost 0 bases, and 10 bases lay in between. The CDR3 spans 15 residues. CDR3 nucleotide sequence: TGCAGTGCTAGAGGCGGTGGGGCCTCTGGAAACACCATATATTTT. This sequence encodes CSARGGGASGNTIYF.

This clonotype came up a few times. The V gene is TRBV20-1, the J gene TRBJ2-5; D is possibly TRBD1 (6 bases). Germline values: CDR1 DFQATT, CDR2 SNEGSKA (reference sequence). This CDR3 has 13 residues. V was clipped by 1 base and J by 1 base, with 7 bases between them. The CDR3 loop is CSARVQGQETQYF. For the CDR3, the DNA is TGCAGTGCTAGAGTACAGGGCCAAGAGACCCAGTACTTC.

The V gene is TRBV11-2, the J gene TRBJ2-2, with D uncertain. In germline, CDR1 is SGHAT, CDR2 FQNNGV. V lost 5 bases and J lost 4, with 8 bases in between. This CDR3 region has 13 residues. The CDR3 sequence: CASSRILTGELFF. The DNA of the CDR3 is TGTGCCAGCAGCCGAATCCTCACCGGGGAGCTGTTTTTT.

This clonotype was recorded a few times. The chain links TRBV6-6 to TRBJ2-5; D possibly matches TRBD1 or TRBD2 (7 bases each). From germline, CDR1 is MNHNY and CDR2 SVGAGI (reference sequence). V was cut by 4 bases and J by 2 bases, with 17 bases left in between. CDR3 length: 16 residues. CDR3 bases: TGTGCCAGCAGTTCCCGCGGGGGACAGAAGCAAGAGACCCAGTACTTC. It is translated as CASSSRGGQKQETQYF.